These 3 T cell receptor beta chains were sequenced from one sample in a study of CD8+ T cells in alopecia areata. Cutaneous lymph nodes were pooled and cells sorted by CD4, CD8alpha, NKG2D, NKG2ACE and more. Sequencing used cDNA as its template, made by extracting RNA and reverse transcribing it. Profiling relied on immunoSEQ multiplex PCR, and the TCRdb table lists in-frame clones only, not all of them. The table lists roughly 260,000 clones, with no singletons. Sequencing was performed on CD4+ T cells sorted from a lymph node. The receptor set was obtained from a C3H/HeJ mouse with alopecia areata. The mouse line has the MHC haplotype H2-k.

About this clone itself: Mouse names are used for the genes. The read comes to an end 4 residues before the CDR3 does, leaving the germline J gene to fill in the end. This sequence joins TRBV13-1 and TRBJ2-7; 9 nucleotides match TRBD2. Germline V gives CDR1 NSHNY, CDR2 SYGAGN. The CDR3 sequence is 14 residues long. CDR3 amino acids: CASSDSPGGDEQYF. The sequenced CDR3 bases are TGTGCCAGCAGTGATTCCCCTGGGGGGGAT.

There are a few counts of this clone. Gene labels here are mouse ones. The read terminates 4 residues before the CDR3 end, so the remaining end is supplied by the germline J gene. This same CDR3 is encoded by further DNA sequences in the sample. The chain joins TRBV31 to TRBJ2-2; 9 nucleotides match TRBD1. Germline V gene lookup returns CDR1 GKSSPN and CDR2 SITVG. There are 15 residues in the CDR3. V trimming: 1 base; J trimming: 4 bases; junction bases outside the gene matches: 4. The CDR3 region is CAWSPGQGGTGQLYF. The sequenced part of the CDR3 DNA is TGTGCCTGGAGTCCGGGACAGGGCGGCACCGGG.

The sample holds a few counts of this clone. Genes and germline are mouse. The missing CDR3 end, 4 residues past where the read stops, is filled in from the germline J gene. V usage is TRBV13-1 and J usage is TRBJ1-1, with D possibly TRBD1 on 6 matching bases. Germline-derived CDR1 and CDR2 are NSHNY and SYGAGN. This CDR3 is built from 12 residues. The CDR3: CASSEDRSEVFF. The covered CDR3 bases are TGTGCCAGCAGTGAAGACAGGTCA.